This T cell receptor beta chain comes out of a study of cytomegalovirus exposure and HLA in healthy donors (dated by TCRdb to 2016 to 2017). Regarding the research as a whole: In an earlier analysis of several hundred of the donors, approximately 300 Gb of sequence data and some 120 million unique TCR beta sequences from 150 million to 200 million T cells were reported. Of the roughly 400 genotyped donors, roughly 85% fell in the genetic ancestry cluster associated with self-reported Caucasian donors. Donor age, sex, ethnicity and CMV serostatus were compiled together with the repertoire data. The number of donors typed differed by locus, with about 629-640 for A, B, C, DRB1 and DQB1, roughly 550 for DQA1, approximately 580 for DPA1, and around 450 for DPB1. An early release covering more than 500 HLA-typed donors comprised about 300 gigabases of sequencing data and tens of millions of unique TCR sequences. The T cell repertoires of some 670 subjects were profiled by immunosequencing and related to cytomegalovirus serostatus. In a later analysis, previously published TCR beta repertoires from 666 donors were re-analyzed and high-resolution HLA genotyping was added so that TCR occurrence patterns could be studied. Along with the approximately 670-subject first cohort, a separate validation cohort of more than 90 different subjects was used. To predict cytomegalovirus infection status, the study brought together high-throughput TCR immunosequencing, statistical association of individual TCRs with disease status, and machine learning. The later analysis used no new phenotypic data to find candidate immune exposures, relying instead on TCR beta sequences and their occurrence across donors. HLA typing covered class I and class II loci at four-digit resolution. All discovery cohort repertoires had been generated using a single sequencing platform. Among some 410 genotyped donors of the cohort, an average of about 240,000 unique TCR beta nucleotide sequences were sequenced per donor, roughly a sixth of them non-productive. An earlier analysis of roughly 580 of the donors used high-throughput TCR beta sequencing to judge whether each TCR beta V gene segment behaved as functional or pseudogenic. About five DR-DQ haplotypes were handled as single units for association and clustering, since linkage in the cohort was strong. The study aimed to test whether cataloging public T cell receptors could reveal signatures of past pathogen exposure. In a later genetic analysis, genome-wide SNP genotypes for about three fifths of the 666 donors were used, and that subset was treated as a discovery cohort. General conclusions and limits of the study: The 87-base-pair reads could not distinguish some IMGT-functional V segments, including TRBV6-2 and TRBV6-3, so those segments were excluded. Most TCR sequences were seen in very few donors, while some public TCRs were found in many individuals. In an earlier analysis of roughly 560 of the donors, most TCR beta V segments were observed in productive rearrangements about 87% or about 30% of the time, broadly matching IMGT annotations. A later analysis found that most CMV-associated TCR beta chains appeared HLA-restricted, with HLA associations seemingly driven largely by CMV exposure. Correlated functional status among segregating V segments might reflect linkage disequilibrium, but an unknown experimental factor could not be ruled out. The study listed approximately 160 TCR beta chains as associated with cytomegalovirus. Because HLA typing was unavailable for some donors at each locus, only the typed subset was used in association tests. It was suggested by the authors that the approach could potentially be generalized to other disease states and immunological phenotypes. A further reported finding was that TCR beta sequences accurately predicted the HLA-A and HLA-B alleles for most subjects in the first cohort. For the cohort, immune exposure information was limited to CMV serostatus. In a later analysis, the rate of TCR association differed among HLA loci, with DRB1 alleles having the most associated TCRs and HLA-C alleles having the fewest. When HLA alleles, especially DR and DQ, strongly co-occurred, TCR associations were difficult to assign to individual alleles. Because counts were too low, under 20 rarely observed V segments, including chromosome 9 orphons, were left out of the earlier analysis of roughly 600 of the donors. V-gene and J-gene trimming of TCR beta chains was associated with a missense DCLRE1C variant in a later genetic analysis, and the association was replicated in an independent cohort. This cohort had only TCR beta chains sequenced, and the lack of alpha or paired-chain data limited which features could be detected. Presence/absence analyses assumed roughly uniform sequencing depth across donors, an assumption that may not hold. In vitro tests confirmed that a few of the cytomegalovirus-associated TCR beta chains recognize cytomegalovirus antigens. Compared with equally common non-associated chains, HLA-associated TCR beta chains in a later analysis were more clonally expanded and had lower generation probabilities. A later analysis reported that several top co-occurrence clusters appeared linked to parvovirus B19, influenza, CMV and Epstein-Barr virus. The sequencing pipeline was judged likely to have produced a cluster of highly shared sequence variants as a technical artifact. At a false discovery rate of 0.05, a later analysis linked 16,951 TCR beta sequences to specific HLA alleles. The classifier was reported to diagnose cytomegalovirus status with high specificity and sensitivity in both the original and validation cohorts. In a later genetic analysis, fewer N-insertions in productive TCRs were reported among donors in an Asian-associated ancestry cluster than the roughly 700-donor mean.

The germline V end is reduced by 5 bases and the J end by 5 bases; junction bases left unmatched: 10. For CDR1 and CDR2, the germline V gene (reference sequence) lists MNHEY and SMNVEV. The CDR3 contains 15 residues, cysteine and phenylalanine counted. Of the read, only the CDR3 DNA is kept; its 45 bases are in frame from base 1. To note about this clone: This clone's antigen is unknown. No per-base quality is available; no much larger clone lies one base away.

The library was generated by the immunoSEQ multiplex PCR assay. The multiplex PCR relied on a mix of 60 forward primers for TCR Vbeta segments and 13 reverse primers for TCR Jbeta segments. A multiplex PCR assay on genomic DNA amplified the CDR3 region of rearranged TCR beta genes. The amplified TCR beta libraries were sequenced on the Illumina HiSeq System as 87-base-pair reads. In the original analysis: A later analysis counted tens of millions of unique TCR beta chains across the 650 to 700 repertoires, and 10 million to 11 million of these chains were shared by at least two donors. Raw reads were error-corrected and collapsed into unique sequences by a nearest-neighbor algorithm in which closely related sequences were merged to remove PCR and sequencing errors. CDR3 sequences were aligned to IMGT reference sequences to assign V, D and J gene segments. Each retained sequence needed at least a six-nucleotide match to both a V gene segment and a J gene segment. Rearrangements were classified as productive when the CDR3 lacked stop codons and remained in frame with V and J, and all other rearrangements were classified as non-productive. Following IMGT convention, CDR3 was defined as the stretch from the second conserved V-encoded cysteine to the conserved J-encoded phenylalanine. Sequences without an unambiguous match to a single V gene segment were excluded from the earlier analysis of 450 to 750 of the donors. In an earlier analysis of roughly 500 of the donors, V segments were called functional above 56.7% productive rearrangements and were called segregating when the between-donor standard deviation exceeded 5%. To diagnose cytomegalovirus status from the catalog of TCR beta chain sequences, a statistical classification framework was built. V and J gene assignment, in a later analysis, came from comparing TCR nucleotide sequences with IMGT/GENE-DB human TR gene sequences. The TCRdist pipeline was used in a later analysis to assign CDR3 sequences and most-parsimonious VDJ recombination scenarios. In a later analysis, each TCR beta chain was defined by its CDR3 amino acid sequence together with its V-gene family, and reads without a unique V-gene family were excluded. To address suspected cross-contamination and a sequencing artifact, a later analysis removed some 620 highly shared, low-generation-probability nucleotide sequences. A later analysis calculated a clonal expansion index for each public chain from normalized within-repertoire ranks of inferred template counts. In a later analysis, generation probabilities were computed using a VDJ recombination model fitted to out-of-frame rearrangements, and the results were checked against IGoR. In a later analysis, TCR-TCR, TCR-HLA and TCR-CMV co-occurrence was scored with hypergeometric tests, and a repertoire-size bias correction was applied to TCR pairs. To estimate false discovery rates, a later analysis permuted the HLA or CMV assignments 20 times. A later analysis grouped co-occurring TCRs with DBSCAN, adding TCRdist sequence similarity when clustering within HLA-allele-positive subsets. For co-occurrence clustering, repertoires with fewer than 30,000 or more than 120,000 public chains were excluded, along with about five repertoires with anomalous nucleotide sharing. Here the immuneACCESS table is served through TCRdb, limited to in-frame sequences with V and J called. Missing clones are a known gap in these copies; in checked studies unresolved V genes cover under half, and the rest lacks a known reason. Clone size and the V and J calls come from that table; the DNA yielded D and trimming. Here the sample has roughly 55,000 clones; 81% occur a single time. Roughly 2.3% of the sample is held by the ten biggest clonotypes.

In total, approximately 610 healthy bone marrow donors made up the cohort. All cohort members were sampled while nominally healthy, although unrecorded immune exposures were likely present. The donor was CMV seropositive and was included in the group of around 300 seropositive cohort members. A peripheral blood sample was collected from each donor, and TCR beta sequencing was performed on peripheral blood mononuclear cells. The Qiagen DNeasy Blood Extraction Kit was used to extract genomic DNA from the blood cell samples. This clonotype was obtained from a boy younger than 18 in good health and CMV-seropositive. The receptor chain draws on TRBV27 and TRBJ1-2, with TRBD1 matching 8 junction bases. What was sequenced was PBMCs. The bases are TGTGCCAGCAGTCCCCGGACAGGGCCTGTTTATGGCTACACCTTC. Its coded protein is CASSPRTGPVYGYTF.